This T cell receptor (beta chain) originates from a study of blood T cell repertoires in COVID-19. CDR3 size: 15 residues. Trimming at V came to 4 bases and at J to 5 bases, leaving 8 bases not matched to a gene. The germline gives CDR1 SGHTA, CDR2 FQGTGA. Measured with immunoSEQ multiplex PCR; TCRdb has only the in-frame clones, and not every one. The sample shows 390,000 or so clones, around 90% of them seen only once. The chain has TRBV7-3 and TRBJ2-1; TRBD2 agrees at 7 bases. The sequenced material came from peripheral blood. This sequence originates from a young man with active or convalescent COVID-19. CDR3 sequence (DNA): TGTGCCAGCAGCTCTGGTCTAGCGGAGGACAATGAGCAGTTCTTC. Amino acid sequence: CASSSGLAEDNEQFF.